The next 18 T cell receptor beta chains were all read from a single sample in a study of CD8 T cells in ankylosing spondylitis (dated by TCRdb to 2017 to 2019). Summary of the overall study and its limitations: Blood from ankylosing spondylitis patients appeared to be characterized by a TCR beta motif composed of roughly eight highly homologous amino acid variants.

The library was made by 5' RACE. The listed sequencing device is Illumina HiSeq 2500. TCRdb handled the public reads itself, with Q25 trimming in fastp and clone calling in MiXCR, and kept productive beta chains. Duplicate CDR3 protein sequences are folded into a single record with the most common DNA and genes. The sample table contains 700,000 to 1,000,000 distinct CDR3 sequences; only one count was recorded for approximately 12% of them. 0.45% to 0.6% of the sample is held by the ten biggest clonotypes. No antigen has been identified for these receptors. The sample consisted of blood, either unsorted or a sorted T cell fraction (not recorded which). The receptors were sampled from a male donor with ankylosing spondylitis.

This clonotype has ten or more counts. The V call is TRBV11-2, the J call TRBJ2-1; no reliable D call. The CDR3 length is 13 residues. Germline V gene sequence: CDR1 SGHAT, CDR2 FQNNGV. Trimming removed 1 base from V and 7 bases from J, with 8 bases in between. The CDR3 sequence is CASSLGQLNEQFF. For the CDR3, the DNA is TGTGCCAGCAGCTTAGGGCAGCTTAATGAGCAGTTCTTC.

This clonotype was observed many times. The chain combines TRBV7-2 with TRBJ2-3; D possibly corresponds to TRBD1 (6 bases). Germline-derived CDR1 and CDR2 are SGHTA and FQGNSA. V was trimmed by 5 bases and J by 4 bases, leaving 13 bases between them. The CDR3 loop spans 14 amino acids. As DNA, the CDR3 is TGTGCCAGCAGCCCCTTCCACAGGGCAGATACGCAGTATTTT. Translating it yields CASSPFHRADTQYF. Supplemented by reference TRBV7-2 and TRBJ2-3, the full variable domain reads GAGVSQSPSNKVTEKGKDVELRCDPISGHTALYWYRQSLGQGLEFLIYFQGNSAPDKSGLPSDRFSAERTGGSVSTLTIQRTQQEDSAVYLCASSPFHRADTQYFGPGTRLTVL.

This clonotype appeared a few times. The chain combines TRBV20-1 with TRBJ2-5, with D unresolved. Deletions cut 3 bases from V and 5 bases from J, with 13 bases between. Germline values: CDR1 DFQATT, CDR2 SNEGSKA (reference sequence). The CDR3 has 13 residues. The CDR3 DNA follows: TGCAGTGCTAGGTCAGCAGCTTCGGAGACCCAGTACTTC. It encodes CSARSAASETQYF.

The table lists this clonotype with many counts. The chain is built from TRBV5-1 and TRBJ2-1; maybe TRBD1 (9 bases). Germline CDR1 is SGHRS and CDR2 is YFSETQ. This CDR3 comprises 16 residues. CDR3 DNA sequence: TGCGCTACCAGGTCCGGGGGGGACAGGGTAAGCAATGAGCAGTTCTTC. As protein: CATRSGGDRVSNEQFF.

This clonotype was seen a single time. The chain has TRBV7-2 and TRBJ2-1; possibly TRBD1 for D (5 bases). This CDR3 contains 17 residues. Trimming cost V 5 bases and J 5 bases, with 22 bases left between them. Germline CDR1 reads SGHTA; CDR2 reads FQGNSA. CDR3 DNA: TGTGCCAGCAGCGGTTCACAGGAGAACTTACCTAACAATGAGCAGTTCTTC. Protein: CASSGSQENLPNNEQFF. Full variable domain (outside the CDR3, taken from reference TRBV7-2 and TRBJ2-1): GAGVSQSPSNKVTEKGKDVELRCDPISGHTALYWYRQSLGQGLEFLIYFQGNSAPDKSGLPSDRFSAERTGGSVSTLTIQRTQQEDSAVYLCASSGSQENLPNNEQFFGPGTRLTVL.

This clonotype was counted a few times. The rearrangement joins TRBV20-1 to TRBJ1-2; D perhaps matches TRBD1 (5 bases). V shed 4 bases and J shed 4 bases, with 16 bases lying between them. CDR3 size: 14 residues. The germline V gene encodes CDR1 DFQATT and CDR2 SNEGSKA (reference sequence). The CDR3: CSATSLATGYGYTF. In nucleotides, the CDR3 is TGCAGTGCTACGAGCCTTGCCACAGGCTATGGCTACACCTTC.

This clonotype was seen only a few times. The V and J genes are TRBV6-5 and TRBJ2-7; 7 positions agree with TRBD1. V shed 4 bases and J 0 bases; nucleotides not matched to a gene: 6. Germline V lookup: CDR1 MNHEY, CDR2 SVGAGI. The CDR3 spans 15 residues. The CDR3 reads CASSSPGTASYEQYF. The CDR3 DNA is TGTGCCAGCAGTTCCCCCGGGACAGCCTCCTACGAGCAGTACTTC.

This clonotype has just a few counts. The chain has TRBV12-3 or TRBV12-4 and TRBJ2-3, with D perhaps matching TRBD1 (7 bases). The CDR3 consists of 16 residues. Trimming took off 4 bases at V and 2 bases at J, with 16 bases between the two ends. CDR3 region: CASSSPRDSYTDTQYF. The CDR3 coding sequence is TGTGCCAGCAGTTCCCCGCGGGACAGCTACACAGATACGCAGTATTTT.

This clonotype was observed once. The rearrangement links TRBV27 to TRBJ1-1; TRBD1 might be the D (5 bases). Germline V gives CDR1 MNHEY, CDR2 SMNVEV (reference sequence). The CDR3 covers 15 residues. Trimming took 8 bases from V and 1 from J, leaving 17 bases between them. The CDR3 region has the DNA TGTGCCAGCTTTACTATGCATAGGGGGAACACTGAAGCTTTCTTT. Translation gives CASFTMHRGNTEAFF.

This clonotype was observed a few times. The chain combines TRBV13 with TRBJ2-7, with D tentatively TRBD1 (5 bases). This CDR3 has 14 residues. Trimming removed 5 bases at V and 0 bases at J, with 11 bases between. Germline V gives CDR1 PRHDT, CDR2 FYEKMQ (reference sequence). Written as DNA, the CDR3 is TGTGCCAGCAGCGTACCAGGGTTCTCCTACGAGCAGTACTTC. Translation gives CASSVPGFSYEQYF. Together with reference TRBV13 and TRBJ2-7, the CDR3 gives the full variable domain: AAGVIQSPRHLIKEKRETATLKCYPIPRHDTVYWYQQGPGQDPQFLISFYEKMQSDKGSIPDRFSAQQFSDYHSELNMSSLELGDSALYFCASSVPGFSYEQYFGPGTRLTVT.

At least ten counts were recorded for this clonotype. The chain carries TRBV5-1 and TRBJ1-2; D unresolved. Germline V lookup: CDR1 SGHRS, CDR2 YFSETQ. With 6 bases removed from V and 2 bases from J, the gap between germline ends came to 14 bases. The CDR3 totals 14 residues. Here the CDR3 DNA reads TGCGCCAGCAACCCGATCCCCGGGAACTATGGCTACACCTTC. Translated, it gives CASNPIPGNYGYTF.

V is TRBV27 and J is TRBJ1-2; D not resolved. V lost 5 bases to trimming and J lost 4 bases, with 14 bases between them. The CDR3 is 14 amino acids. The germline CDR1 and CDR2 sequences are MNHEY and SMNVEV (reference sequence). CDR3 bases: TGTGCCAGCAGTCCCCTGCTGGCAGCCTATGGCTACACCTTC. Amino acid sequence: CASSPLLAAYGYTF.

The sample holds a few counts of this clonotype. This rearrangement joins TRBV28 to TRBJ1-5, with TRBD1 identical over 7 bases. Germline lookup yields CDR1 MDHEN and CDR2 SYDVKM. This CDR3 contains 15 residues. V dropped 7 bases and J dropped 2; count of bases not matched to a gene: 8. CDR3 coding DNA: TGTGCCAGCAAACAGGACAGGTTCGGCAATCAGCCCCAGCATTTT. This sequence encodes CASKQDRFGNQPQHF. Full variable domain (rest looked up from reference TRBV28 and TRBJ1-5): DVKVTQSSRYLVKRTGEKVFLECVQDMDHENMFWYRQDPGLGLRLIYFSYDVKMKEKGDIPEGYSVSREKKERFSLILESASTNQTSMYLCASKQDRFGNQPQHFGDGTRLSIL.

This clonotype was counted at least ten times. The chain recombines TRBV20-1 with TRBJ2-5, with D uncertain. Germline V CDR1 and CDR2: DFQATT, SNEGSKA (reference sequence). The length of the CDR3 is 11 residues. V shed 2 bases and J shed 5 bases, with 6 bases lying between them. This chain's CDR3 is CSARSGETQYF. In DNA form, the CDR3 reads TGCAGTGCTAGATCCGGGGAGACCCAGTACTTC.

The V call is TRBV24-1, the J call TRBJ2-1; 14 positions match TRBD2. The CDR3 loop spans 19 amino acids. Germline CDR1 is KGHDR and CDR2 is SFDVKD. After removal of 4 bases from V and 2 bases from J, the junction contained 9 bases not matched to a gene. The DNA of the CDR3 is TGTGCCACCAGTGACCCAAAGACTAGCGGGAGGGCCCCCTACAATGAGCAGTTCTTC. Protein sequence: CATSDPKTSGRAPYNEQFF.

The rearrangement links TRBV20-1 to TRBJ2-7; 10 nucleotides align to TRBD1. This CDR3 contains 16 residues. With V trimmed by 1 base and J by 2 bases, 8 bases remained unmatched. The germline V gene has CDR1 DFQATT and CDR2 SNEGSKA (reference sequence). CDR3 residues: CSARGPRTGGTYEQYF. CDR3 DNA sequence: TGCAGTGCTAGAGGTCCCAGGACAGGGGGGACCTACGAGCAGTACTTC.

V and J are TRBV20-1 and TRBJ2-7, with 8 bases aligning to TRBD1. The CDR3 has 14 amino acids. Germline assignment: CDR1 DFQATT and CDR2 SNEGSKA (reference sequence). Losses at the gene ends were 1 base for V and 2 bases for J; bases not matched to a gene: 4. CDR3 sequence reads: CSARAPTGAYEQYF. The CDR3 DNA reads as TGCAGTGCTAGAGCACCGACAGGGGCCTACGAGCAGTACTTC.

The chain uses TRBV7-2 and TRBJ2-7; D gene unclear. Looked up from germline, CDR1 is SGHTA and CDR2 is FQGNSA. The CDR3 runs 12 residues. V lost 3 bases and J lost 7, with 10 bases in between. The chain's CDR3 is CASSFHRREQYF. Here the CDR3 DNA reads TGTGCCAGCAGCTTCCACCGTAGAGAGCAGTACTTC.